These 18 T cell receptor beta chains came from one sample sequenced in a study of blood T cell repertoires in COVID-19. The data were produced by immunoSEQ multiplex PCR, yet TCRdb's version contains in-frame clones alone and is incomplete. This table has around 120,000 clones, 60% to 85% appearing once. The sample was peripheral blood. The receptors derive from a man between 65 and 79 years old with acute or convalescent COVID-19.

This rearrangement joins TRBV5-1 to TRBJ2-7, with TRBD2 matching over 9 bases. Trimming cost V 1 base and J 6 bases; bases outside gene matches: 5. Germline CDR1 SGHRS, CDR2 YFSETQ. The CDR3 extends over 14 amino acids. The CDR3 region has the DNA TGCGCCAGCAGCTTGTTGGCGGGGGGGGGCGAGCAGTACTTC. Residues: CASSLLAGGGEQYF.

This chain joins TRBV10-3 and TRBJ1-2; D is uncertain. The CDR3 contains 13 residues. Trimming left V 2 bases short and J 8 bases short, with 12 bases between. The V gene's germline CDR1 is ENHRY and CDR2 SYGVKD. The CDR3 nucleotides are TGTGCCATCAGTGAGGTCGGGTTGAGGGGCTACACCTTC. Translated: CAISEVGLRGYTF.

The gene calls are TRBV5-6 and TRBJ1-1, with TRBD1 matching 7 bases. From germline, CDR1 is SGHDT and CDR2 YYEEEE. This CDR3 spans 15 amino acids. J was trimmed by 4 bases and V by 4 bases; bases with no gene match: 10. In DNA form, the CDR3 reads TGTGCCAGCAGCATGCGACAGGGACGAAGCACTGAAGCTTTCTTT. It encodes CASSMRQGRSTEAFF.

The rearrangement uses TRBV6-1 and TRBJ2-1, with 7 bases aligning to TRBD2. V shed 2 bases, J shed 7 bases, and the junction held 11 bases outside the gene matches. The CDR3 is 16 amino acids. Per the germline V gene, CDR1 is MNHNS and CDR2 is SASEGT. The DNA for the CDR3 is TGTGCCAGCAGTGAACTCACTAGCGCAATGGGGAATGAGCAGTTCTTC. Translation: CASSELTSAMGNEQFF.

This rearrangement joins TRBV21-1 to TRBJ2-7; TRBD2 is the table's D call, not checked against the DNA. TRBV21-1 is a pseudogene. This CDR3 is built from 20 residues. CDR3 protein: CASSKIGSRQRATPLYEQYF. CDR3 nucleotides: TGTGCCAGCAGCAAAATTGGTTCTCGGCAGCGGGCCACCCCGCTCTACGAGCAGTACTTC.

This clone was observed a few times. The V gene is TRBV6-6, the J gene TRBJ2-5; 9 bases map to TRBD2. The CDR3 runs to 16 residues. CDR1 MNHNY and CDR2 SVGAGI come from the germline V gene (reference sequence). The V segment lost 6 bases and the J segment 3 bases; nucleotides outside the gene matches: 11. Here the CDR3 reads CASSLSGGWREETQYF. CDR3 nucleotide sequence: TGTGCCAGCAGCCTTAGCGGGGGATGGAGAGAAGAGACCCAGTACTTC.

The chain uses TRBV5-1 and TRBJ1-2; 8 bases are a match to TRBD1. Unmatched junction bases numbered 5, after V lost 4 bases and J lost 6 bases. Germline lookup yields CDR1 SGHRS and CDR2 YFSETQ. The CDR3 is made up of 13 amino acids. This CDR3 reads CASSPTGVHGYTF. CDR3 nucleotide sequence: TGCGCCAGCAGCCCGACAGGGGTTCATGGCTACACCTTC.

Many counts were recorded for this clone. J is TRBJ2-2 and V is TRBV5-3; D is perhaps TRBD2 (6 bases). TRBV5-3 is an ORF, with its function uncertain. V lost 4 bases and J 2 bases, leaving 12 bases between the germline ends. The CDR3 consists of 15 residues. This CDR3 reads CARSPGLPNTGELFF. The CDR3 DNA is TGTGCCAGAAGCCCGGGACTTCCTAACACCGGGGAGCTGTTTTTT.

V usage is TRBV5-4 and J usage is TRBJ1-1; 11 positions agree with TRBD1. The junction had 10 bases not matched to a gene; V was cut back by 3 bases and J by 3 bases. CDR3 length: 17 residues. Germline V gene sequence: CDR1 SGHNT, CDR2 YYREEE (reference sequence). CDR3 sequence (DNA): TGTGCCAGCAGCTCCCTGGACAGGGGGCTGGAGGACACTGAAGCTTTCTTT. Translation: CASSSLDRGLEDTEAFF.

This clone was seen only once. This chain links TRBV13 with TRBJ2-5; a possible D gene is TRBD1 (5 bases). V gave up 2 bases and J gave up 7 bases, with 11 bases separating them. CDR1 and CDR2 from the germline V gene are PRHDT and FYEKMQ (reference sequence). This CDR3 region has 13 residues. The CDR3 is CASSLRGWATQYF. In nucleotides, the CDR3 is TGTGCCAGCAGCTTAAGGGGATGGGCGACCCAGTACTTC. Using reference TRBV13 and TRBJ2-5 for the parts outside the CDR3, the full variable domain is AAGVIQSPRHLIKEKRETATLKCYPIPRHDTVYWYQQGPGQDPQFLISFYEKMQSDKGSIPDRFSAQQFSDYHSELNMSSLELGDSALYFCASSLRGWATQYFGPGTRLLVL.

J is TRBJ1-5 and V is TRBV7-9; 8 bases match TRBD1. The junction had 3 bases not matched to a gene; V was cut back by 4 bases and J by 4 bases. The CDR3 covers 14 residues. Germline assignment: CDR1 SEHNR and CDR2 FQNEAQ (reference sequence). Written as DNA, the CDR3 is TGTGCCAGCAGCTCACAGGGGGGTAATCAGCCCCAGCATTTT. This codes for CASSSQGGNQPQHF.

This chain joins TRBV19 and TRBJ2-7; 10 bases are shared with TRBD1. With 3 bases clipped from V and 6 bases from J, the junction kept 8 bases outside the gene matches. The CDR3 spans 15 residues. Germline V gene sequence: CDR1 LNHDA, CDR2 SQIVND (reference sequence). Written as DNA, the CDR3 is TGTGCCAGTAGTATCGTTGGGACAGGGGTTCGCGAGCAGTACTTC. Residues: CASSIVGTGVREQYF.

The sample holds one count of this clone. The chain couples TRBV7-8 to TRBJ2-3; 7 bases map to TRBD2. Germline V gene data show CDR1 as SGHVS and CDR2 as FQNEAQ. The CDR3 has 14 amino acids. Trimming cost V 8 bases and J 1 base; bases outside gene matches: 6. CDR3 in amino acids: CASAAGRRTDTQYF. The CDR3 coding sequence is TGTGCCAGCGCAGCGGGGAGGCGCACAGATACGCAGTATTTT.

The chain joins TRBV11-1 to TRBJ2-5; TRBD1 might be the D (6 bases). Germline CDR1 reads SGHAT; CDR2 reads FQDESV (reference sequence). The CDR3 totals 14 residues. V shed 5 bases and J shed 7 bases, with 17 bases lying between them. CDR3 sequence: CASSKGQGRGTQYF. DNA of the CDR3: TGTGCCAGCAGCAAGGGACAAGGCCGGGGGACCCAGTACTTC.

J is TRBJ1-3 and V is TRBV9; D uncertain. The V end lost 1 base, the J end lost 3 bases, and 8 bases lay between the germline ends. The CDR3 length is 14 residues. CDR1 is SGDLS, CDR2 YYNGEE, per germline. This CDR3 is CASSVSRGGNTIYF. The CDR3 DNA follows: TGTGCCAGCAGCGTAAGCCGTGGTGGAAACACCATATATTTT.

CDR3 region: CASSQGTSSTDTQYF. The CDR3 nucleotides read TGTGCCAGCAGCCAAGGGACTAGCAGCACAGATACGCAGTATTTT. The rearrangement uses TRBV3-1 (or the pseudogene TRBV3-2) and TRBJ2-3; 8 positions agree with TRBD2. Germline V gene sequence: CDR1 LGHDT, CDR2 YNNKEL (reference sequence). V lost 1 base and J lost 0; bases outside the gene matches: 0. CDR3 length: 15 residues.

V usage is TRBV7-9 and J usage is TRBJ1-1; maybe TRBD1 (6 bases). This CDR3 spans 14 amino acids. V was shortened by 7 bases and J by 1 base, with 13 bases between the two germline ends. Germline V lookup: CDR1 SEHNR, CDR2 FQNEAQ (reference sequence). As DNA, the CDR3 is TGTGCCAGCACTCTGTTACAGGGGAACACTGAAGCTTTCTTT. Its protein product is CASTLLQGNTEAFF. The full variable domain, its missing parts supplied by reference TRBV7-9 and TRBJ1-1, is DTGVSQNPRHKITKRGQNVTFRCDPISEHNRLYWYRQTLGQGPEFLTYFQNEAQLEKSRLLSDRFSAERPKGSFSTLEIQRTEQGDSAMYLCASTLLQGNTEAFFGQGTRLTVV.

In its sample, this clone was seen once. This chain joins TRBV5-6 and TRBJ1-3; D remains ambiguous. The V gene's germline CDR1 is SGHDT and CDR2 YYEEEE. Trimming took off 0 bases at V and 5 bases at J, with 12 bases between the two ends. This CDR3 region has 15 residues. This CDR3 reads CASSLGRQGRNTIYF. In nucleotides, the CDR3 is TGTGCCAGCAGCTTGGGGAGGCAAGGACGAAACACCATATATTTT.